These T cell receptor beta chains were read from a single sample in a study of control samples from healthy donors and cancer patients. Produced via immunoSEQ multiplex PCR; TCRdb's table is partial and in-frame only. The data contain roughly 400,000 clones, over 75% of them singletons. Input material: PBMCs. The source is a man in his forties or fifties with head and neck cancer. CDR3s include the opening cysteine and the closing phenylalanine or tryptophan. A D gene is named only where the DNA matches it firmly. Expanded clones get a size class; other rows say once, few or many, or leave the size out.

V gene	J gene	D gene	clone size	CDR3 DNA	CDR3 protein
TRBV5-4	TRBJ1-3	.	.	TGTGCCAGCAGCTTACTTGGAAACACCATATATTTT	CASSLLGNTIYF
TRBV3-1/TRBV3-2	TRBJ2-2	.	.	TGTGCCAGCAGAGATGATAGGGGAGGTAACACCGGGGAGCTGTTTTTT	CASRDDRGGNTGELFF
TRBV7-9	TRBJ1-1	TRBD1	.	TGTGCCAGCAGCTTGTCCGGGACAGGGCTTACCGGACCTGAAGCTTTCTTT	CASSLSGTGLTGPEAFF
TRBV30	TRBJ2-7	.	once	TGTGCCTGGAGTGTTGGTGGGAGGACCTACGAGCAGTACTTC	CAWSVGGRTYEQYF
TRBV9	TRBJ2-5	TRBD2	.	TGTGCCAGCAGCGCGGGACTAGCGGGACCCCCCGGGGAGACCCAGTACTTC	CASSAGLAGPPGETQYF
TRBV27	TRBJ2-1	.	few	TGTGCCAGCAGTATCTATCTGGGTGCCACGACCTACAATGAGCAGTTCTTC	CASSIYLGATTYNEQFF
TRBV5-1	TRBJ1-4	TRBD1	.	TGCGCCAGCAGCAGGGAGGGGGCTACTAATGAAAAACTGTTTTTT	CASSREGATNEKLFF
TRBV5-1	TRBJ2-3	.	.	TGCGCCAGCAGCTTGGCCTTGGCGGGAAGCACAGATACGCAGTATTTT	CASSLALAGSTDTQYF
TRBV3-1/TRBV3-2	TRBJ2-7	.	.	TGTGCCAGCAGCCCCGGGGCAAAGTCCACCTACGAGCAGTACTTC	CASSPGAKSTYEQYF
TRBV5-1	TRBJ2-5	.	.	TGCGCCAGCAGCTTTGCGGGGCGCCCGGGAGAGACCCAGTACTTC	CASSFAGRPGETQYF
TRBV10-3	TRBJ2-2	TRBD1	.	TGTGCCATCATGGATAGAGGACAGGGAGCCAGGAACAACACCGGGGAGCTGTTTTTT	CAIMDRGQGARNNTGELFF
TRBV15	TRBJ1-4	.	.	TGTGCCACCAGCAGAGTGGGGGAGCCTGGGGATGAAAAACTGTTTTTT	CATSRVGEPGDEKLFF
TRBV4-3	TRBJ2-7	TRBD2	.	TGCGCCAGCAGCCAAGGGAAGCGGGGGGCCTACGAGCAGTACTTC	CASSQGKRGAYEQYF
TRBV30	TRBJ1-5	.	.	TGTGCCTGGAGTGCAGGGGAGACACCGAATCAGCCCCAGCATTTT	CAWSAGETPNQPQHF
TRBV7-2	TRBJ1-4	.	few	TGTGCCAGCAAGACGACAGAGACCGGCGAAAAACTGTTTTTT	CASKTTETGEKLFF
TRBV30	TRBJ2-2	TRBD1	.	TGTGCCTGGTACAGGGGGCGGGGCGGGGAGCTGTTTTTT	CAWYRGRGGELFF
TRBV7-9	TRBJ1-1	.	.	TGTGCCAGCAGCTTAAGCTCGAACACTGAAGCTTTCTTT	CASSLSSNTEAFF
TRBV5-1	TRBJ2-1	.	.	TGCGCCAGCAGCTTGGTTGGCGGGGGCCAGTACAATGAGCAGTTCTTC	CASSLVGGGQYNEQFF
TRBV5-4	TRBJ2-5	TRBD2	.	TGTGCCAGCAGCCTGGGACTAGCGGGTCAAGAGACCCAGTACTTC	CASSLGLAGQETQYF
TRBV3-1/TRBV3-2	TRBJ2-2	TRBD2	.	TGTGCCAGCAGCGCGGGAGTGGCGGGGGCCGGGGAGCTGTTTTTT	CASSAGVAGAGELFF
TRBV19	TRBJ2-2	.	.	TGTGCCACCATTGGCCGTTGGGGGGGCTTGACCGGGGAGCTGTTTTTT	CATIGRWGGLTGELFF
TRBV18	TRBJ1-5	.	.	TGTGCCAGCTCGCCCACAGGGAATCAGCCCCAGCATTTT	CASSPTGNQPQHF